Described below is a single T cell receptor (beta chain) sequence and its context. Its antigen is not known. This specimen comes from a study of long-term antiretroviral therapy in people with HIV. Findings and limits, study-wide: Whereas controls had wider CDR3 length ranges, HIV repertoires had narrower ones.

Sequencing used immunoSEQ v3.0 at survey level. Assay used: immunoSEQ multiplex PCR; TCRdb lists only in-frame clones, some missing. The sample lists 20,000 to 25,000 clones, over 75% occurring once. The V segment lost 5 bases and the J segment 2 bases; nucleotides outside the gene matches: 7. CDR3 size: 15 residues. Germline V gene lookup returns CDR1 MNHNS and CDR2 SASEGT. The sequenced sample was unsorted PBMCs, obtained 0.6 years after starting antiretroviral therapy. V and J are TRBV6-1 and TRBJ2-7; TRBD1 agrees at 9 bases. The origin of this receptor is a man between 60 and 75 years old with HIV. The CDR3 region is CASSSPRDRAYEQYF. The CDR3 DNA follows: TGTGCCAGCAGTTCGCCCCGGGACAGGGCCTACGAGCAGTACTTC.